Reported below is one T cell receptor beta chain. CDR3 length equals 14 residues. V was clipped by 4 bases and J by 2 bases, with 14 bases between them. Germline assignment: CDR1 DFQATT and CDR2 SNEGSKA (reference sequence). The sample originates from a study of regulatory T cells in long-lasting Graves disease. The time point: newly diagnosed GD, antithyroid drugs for less than 3 months. From RNA extracted from PBMCs, the TCR library was made. CDR3-region Arm-PCR and iRepertoire HTBI primers produced the TCR beta libraries. A single record per CDR3 protein comes from TCRdb applying MiXCR to the multiplex PCR reads. The data contain about 560,000 distinct CDR3 sequences, 15% to 20% of them singletons. Separately, the same data were catalogued under a study of T cells in Graves' hyperthyroidism and ophthalmopathy. That paper notes: Researchers ran a first-round RT-PCR on the TCR CDR3 using the HTBI primer set.

The material was peripheral blood mononuclear cells (PBMCs), obtained at new diagnosis, from a patient treated with antithyroid drugs. This chain uses TRBV20-1 with TRBJ2-5; TRBD2 might be the D (6 bases). The clonotype was recovered from a man younger than 35 with Graves disease. The CDR3 loop is CSAIEGLSQETQYF. In nucleotides, the CDR3 is TGCAGTGCTATAGAAGGACTATCACAAGAGACCCAGTACTTC.